These 23 T cell receptor beta chains were all obtained from the same sample, sequenced in a study of T-cell reconstitution after alpha-beta-depleted transplantation in children. A library of TCRbeta sequences, prepared with unique molecular identifiers, was generated. Via MiXCR, TCRdb re-called the PCR reads, giving one row per CDR3 protein. The data contain 500,000 to 750,000 distinct CDR3 sequences, 10% to 15% of them singletons. The specimen was PBMCs, mostly from graft donor cells, collected 360 days after TCRalphabeta/CD19-depleted stem cell transplant. The origin of the receptors is a male patient younger than 18 who had a stem cell transplant for acute myeloid leukemia, so the T cells may come from the graft donor.

This clonotype was picked up many times. V and J are TRBV24-1 and TRBJ2-7; TRBD2 matches 11 bases. There are 16 residues in the CDR3. Germline assignment: CDR1 KGHDR and CDR2 SFDVKD. V was clipped by 3 bases and J by 3 bases; unmatched bases: 6. CDR3 sequence (DNA): TGTGCCACCAGTGATGGGACTAGCGGACTGGACTACGAGCAGTACTTC. Its translation is CATSDGTSGLDYEQYF.

The rearrangement links TRBV7-2 to TRBJ2-3; TRBD2 aligns across 14 bases. The CDR3 has 17 residues. With V trimmed by 1 base and J by 5 bases, 5 bases remained unmatched. CDR1 and CDR2 from the germline V gene are SGHTA and FQGNSA. The CDR3 region has the DNA TGTGCCAGCAGCTTAGGTGGGACTAGCGGGAGTAGAGATACGCAGTATTTT. As protein: CASSLGGTSGSRDTQYF.

The CDR3: CASSLVADEQYF. CDR3 nucleotides: TGTGCCAGCAGCTTGGTAGCGGACGAGCAGTACTTC. This chain joins TRBV5-8 and TRBJ2-7; a possible D gene is TRBD2 (6 bases). This CDR3 has 12 residues. Germline CDR1 SGHTS, CDR2 YDEGEE. V lost 0 bases and J 5 bases, leaving 6 bases between the germline ends.

This clonotype was recorded at least ten times. The V call is TRBV12-3 or TRBV12-4, the J call TRBJ1-5; TRBD1 matches 9 bases. After removal of 6 bases from V and 2 bases from J, the junction contained 2 bases not matched to a gene. The CDR3 is 14 residues long. CDR3 sequence (DNA): TGTGCCAGCAGCTGGGACAGGGGCAATCAGCCCCAGCATTTT. Translation gives CASSWDRGNQPQHF.

This clonotype was detected many times. V usage is TRBV7-6 and J usage is TRBJ2-3, with D possibly matching TRBD1 (6 bases). V lost 2 bases to trimming and J lost 6 bases, with 12 bases between them. Per germline, CDR1 SGHVS and CDR2 FNYEAQ. CDR3 size: 14 residues. The CDR3 sequence is CASSLNRVRDTQYF. DNA for the CDR3: TGTGCCAGCAGCTTAAACAGGGTTCGGGATACGCAGTATTTT.

In this sample, this clonotype turned up a few times. The chain carries TRBV4-3 and TRBJ2-3; 7 nucleotides match TRBD2. J lost 2 bases, V lost 1 base, and 15 bases had no gene match. This CDR3 region has 19 residues. Germline V gene lookup returns CDR1 LGHNA and CDR2 YSLEER. CDR3 DNA: TGCGCCAGCAGCCAAGTTCGGGTAGCGGGTAGGCTCCACACAGATACGCAGTATTTT. The encoded protein is CASSQVRVAGRLHTDTQYF.

This clonotype was recorded a few times. DNA for the CDR3: TGTGCCAGCAAGCGCACCGGGGAGCTGTTTTTT. This translates into CASKRTGELFF. The J gene is TRBJ2-2, the V gene TRBV12-3 or TRBV12-4; D call uncertain. The CDR3 has 11 residues. Trimming pared 7 bases from V and 4 bases from J, leaving 4 bases between.

The chain uses TRBV10-3 and TRBJ2-7, with D unclear. Germline values: CDR1 ENHRY, CDR2 SYGVKD. CDR3 length equals 13 residues. V dropped 7 bases and J dropped 3 bases, with 13 bases sitting between them. The CDR3 DNA sequence: TGTGCCATCAACTCTGGCGGCTTCTACGAGCAGTACTTC. Translating it yields CAINSGGFYEQYF.

This sequence joins TRBV6-5 and TRBJ2-7; D could derive from TRBD1 or TRBD2 (7 bases each). This CDR3 spans 14 amino acids. Trimming took 0 bases from V and 5 from J, leaving 11 bases between them. CDR1 and CDR2 (germline): MNHEY, SVGAGI. DNA for the CDR3: TGTGCCAGCAGTTACTCGTCAGGGGGGGACGAGCAGTACTTC. Translation gives CASSYSSGGDEQYF.

The chain uses TRBV20-1 and TRBJ1-2; a weak D match, TRBD1 (5 bases). The CDR3 has 16 amino acids. Germline V gene lookup returns CDR1 DFQATT and CDR2 SNEGSKA (reference sequence). V lost 0 bases and J lost 2, with 16 bases in between. The CDR3 sequence is CSARDFSAGLNYGYTF. DNA for the CDR3: TGCAGTGCTAGAGATTTTTCGGCAGGGTTGAACTATGGCTACACCTTC.

The chain joins TRBV6-2 or TRBV6-3 to TRBJ2-7, with D possibly being TRBD2 (5 bases). The CDR3 consists of 15 residues. V lost 2 bases and J lost 4, with 15 bases in between. Looked up from germline, CDR1 is MNHEY and CDR2 is SVGEGT. CDR3 sequence reads: CASSYPVANLYEQYF. The CDR3 DNA sequence: TGTGCCAGCAGTTACCCTGTAGCGAACCTTTACGAGCAGTACTTC.

This clonotype was seen a few times. The chain couples TRBV7-9 to TRBJ2-3; D call uncertain. The V end was cut by 2 bases, the J end by 7 bases, with 16 bases between. Per the germline V gene, CDR1 is SEHNR and CDR2 is FQNEAQ (reference sequence). The CDR3 is 15 amino acids. The CDR3 here is CASSLIDHGTYTQYF. The DNA for the CDR3 is TGTGCCAGCAGCTTAATTGATCATGGAACATATACGCAGTATTTT.

This clonotype was picked up a small number of times. The V and J genes are TRBV7-9 and TRBJ2-5; a possible D gene is TRBD1 (5 bases). CDR1 and CDR2 (germline): SEHNR, FQNEAQ (reference sequence). CDR3 length equals 16 residues. The V end lost 6 bases, the J end lost 5 bases, and 22 bases lay between the germline ends. CDR3 sequence reads: CASRDRIGSPGETQYF. CDR3 in DNA: TGTGCCAGCAGAGACCGAATAGGGTCACCAGGGGAGACCCAGTACTTC.

This clonotype turned up a few times. The J gene is TRBJ2-7, the V gene TRBV20-1; 7 bases are a match to TRBD1. The CDR3 loop spans 13 amino acids. J lost 6 bases, V lost 0 bases, and 5 bases had no gene match. Germline values: CDR1 DFQATT, CDR2 SNEGSKA (reference sequence). CDR3 loop: CSAREGGFGEQYF. The CDR3 DNA sequence: TGCAGTGCTAGAGAAGGGGGCTTTGGCGAGCAGTACTTC.

The chain couples TRBV4-3 to TRBJ2-6; the D gene is possibly TRBD1 (6 bases). V lost 4 bases and J lost 2, with 18 bases in between. Germline CDR1 is LGHNA and CDR2 is YSLEER. The CDR3 spans 18 residues. CDR3 sequence reads: CASSPTLPTGPGANVLTF. CDR3 DNA sequence: TGCGCCAGCAGCCCCACATTACCCACAGGGCCTGGGGCCAACGTCCTGACTTTC.

The CDR3 DNA sequence: TGCGCCAGCACTCTAAACGCCGGACTAGCGGGGAACAATGAGCAGTTCTTC. Translated: CASTLNAGLAGNNEQFF. This rearrangement joins TRBV5-1 to TRBJ2-1; 12 bases map to TRBD2. After removal of 6 bases from V and 5 bases from J, the junction contained 12 bases not matched to a gene. CDR3 size: 17 residues. Germline V gives CDR1 SGHRS, CDR2 YFSETQ.

This clonotype was counted between two and nine times. This chain joins TRBV30 and TRBJ2-7, with TRBD1 matching 8 bases. The CDR3 runs 16 residues. Germline V gives CDR1 GTSNPN, CDR2 SVGIG (reference sequence). After removal of 3 bases from V and 0 bases from J, the junction contained 10 bases not matched to a gene. The CDR3 DNA sequence: TGTGCCTGGAGCCCCAGGGGGCGACAGGTCTCCTACGAGCAGTACTTC. Its protein is CAWSPRGRQVSYEQYF. Supplemented by reference TRBV30 and TRBJ2-7, the full variable domain reads SQTIHQWPATLVQPVGSPLSLECTVEGTSNPNLYWYRQAAGRGLQLLFYSVGIGQISSEVPQNLSASRPQDRQFILSSKKLLLSDSGFYLCAWSPRGRQVSYEQYFGPGTRLTVT.

This clonotype was seen many times. CDR3 sequence reads: CASSGPAGLASADTQYF. The CDR3 DNA reads TGTGCCAGCAGCGGGCCTGCGGGACTAGCGAGCGCAGATACGCAGTATTTT. This sequence joins TRBV13 and TRBJ2-3; TRBD2 matches at 10 bases. Germline values: CDR1 PRHDT, CDR2 FYEKMQ (reference sequence). The CDR3 is 17 residues long. J lost 4 bases, V lost 5 bases, and 12 bases had no gene match.

The chain is built from TRBV20-1 and TRBJ1-3; TRBD1 matches at 8 bases. The germline gives CDR1 DFQATT, CDR2 SNEGSKA (reference sequence). The CDR3 spans 16 residues. V dropped 2 bases and J dropped 0; count of bases not matched to a gene: 6. In DNA, the CDR3 is TGCAGTGCTAGAAAAAAGGACAGGGTCTCTGGAAACACCATATATTTT. Translated, it gives CSARKKDRVSGNTIYF.

This clonotype was seen repeatedly, ten times or more. This chain links TRBV29-1 with TRBJ2-5; D unclear. Per the germline V gene, CDR1 is SQVTM and CDR2 is ANQGSEA. Trimming cost V 2 bases and J 5 bases, with 9 bases left between them. This CDR3 is 12 amino acids long. In DNA, the CDR3 is TGCAGCGTTGAACGGCCCCCGGAGACCCAGTACTTC. It codes for CSVERPPETQYF.

The chain uses TRBV7-6 and TRBJ2-5, with 15 bases matching TRBD2. The CDR3 is made up of 17 amino acids. Germline CDR1 SGHVS, CDR2 FNYEAQ. Unmatched junction bases numbered 8, after V lost 5 bases and J lost 4 bases. Here the CDR3 DNA reads TGTGCCAGCAGCCCTGGACTAGCGGGAGGGCCAGGAGAGACCCAGTACTTC. It codes for CASSPGLAGGPGETQYF.

This clonotype was detected ten times or more. This chain connects TRBV12-3 or TRBV12-4 to TRBJ2-1, with 15 bases matching TRBD2. This CDR3 has 15 residues. The trim removed 3 bases at V and 12 bases at J, leaving 6 bases unmatched. The CDR3 region is CASSFSGLAGGLQFF. DNA for the CDR3: TGTGCCAGCAGTTTCTCCGGACTAGCGGGAGGGCTGCAGTTCTTC.

This clonotype was counted a few times. This chain connects TRBV11-2 to TRBJ2-1, with TRBD2 identical over 14 bases. Germline CDR1 SGHAT, CDR2 FQNNGV. The V gene end was trimmed by 0 bases and the J gene end by 10 bases; junction bases not matched to a gene: 5. CDR3 size: 16 residues. CDR3 DNA: TGTGCCAGCAGCTTAGACCCGGGACTAGCGGGAGAAGAGCAGTTCTTC. Amino acid sequence: CASSLDPGLAGEEQFF.